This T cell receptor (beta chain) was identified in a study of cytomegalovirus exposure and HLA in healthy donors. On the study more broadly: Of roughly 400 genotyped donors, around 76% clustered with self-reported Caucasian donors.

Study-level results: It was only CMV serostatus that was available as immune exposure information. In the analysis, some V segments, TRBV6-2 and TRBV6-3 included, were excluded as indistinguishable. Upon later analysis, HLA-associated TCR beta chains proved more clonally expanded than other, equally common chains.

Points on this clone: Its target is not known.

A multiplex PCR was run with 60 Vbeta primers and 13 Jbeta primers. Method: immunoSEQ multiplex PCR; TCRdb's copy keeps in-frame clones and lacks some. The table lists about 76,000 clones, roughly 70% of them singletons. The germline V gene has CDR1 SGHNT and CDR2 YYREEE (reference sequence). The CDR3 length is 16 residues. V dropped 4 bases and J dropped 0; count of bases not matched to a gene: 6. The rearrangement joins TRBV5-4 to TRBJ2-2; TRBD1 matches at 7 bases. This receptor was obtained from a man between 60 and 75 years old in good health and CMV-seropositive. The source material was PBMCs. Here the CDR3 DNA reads TGTGCCAGCAGCCGAAGGGGACAGTCGAACACCGGGGAGCTGTTTTTT. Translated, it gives CASSRRGQSNTGELFF.